A selection of T cell receptor beta chains follows, all from one sample in a study of shared clonotypes between healthy human individuals. Using immunoSEQ multiplex PCR, the repertoire was profiled, and TCRdb retains in-frame clones only, with some absent. The top ten clones hold approximately 0.38% of a sample with more than 1,200,000 clones, less than 99% of them seen once. Material: naive CD4+ T cells sorted from blood. These receptors were taken from a man aged 30 to 39 in good health. Both conserved end residues are part of each CDR3. Fields, in order: CDR3 protein, CDR3 DNA, J gene, V gene, clone size, D gene. The D gene is left open where the match is weak. Not all rows give a size; the values are once, few, many and, for expanded clones, a class.

CSVVQGVHEQYF	TGCAGCGTTGTACAGGGGGTACACGAGCAGTACTTC	TRBJ2-7	TRBV29-1	NA	TRBD1
CASFVGQVGHNEQFF	TGTGCCAGCTTTGTTGGACAGGTTGGGCACAATGAGCAGTTCTTC	TRBJ2-1	TRBV7-9	NA	TRBD1
CASSRDRGAYGYTF	TGTGCCAGCAGCCGGGACAGGGGGGCCTATGGCTACACCTTC	TRBJ1-2	TRBV6-5	once	TRBD1
CASSPLAGGYNEQFF	TGTGCCAGCAGCCCTCTAGCGGGAGGCTACAATGAGCAGTTCTTC	TRBJ2-1	TRBV27	NA	TRBD2
CASSLSRGTSEAFF	TGCGCCAGCAGCTTGTCGAGGGGAACTAGTGAAGCTTTCTTT	TRBJ1-1	TRBV5-1	NA	NA
CASSLVAGSTDTQYF	TGTGCCAGCAGCTTGGTAGCGGGCAGCACAGATACGCAGTATTTT	TRBJ2-3	TRBV5-4	NA	TRBD2
CASSRDSGTDTQYF	TGTGCCAGCAGTCGGGACAGTGGCACAGATACGCAGTATTTT	TRBJ2-3	TRBV2	NA	TRBD1
CASSWDQATEAFF	TGCGCCAGCAGCTGGGACCAGGCAACTGAAGCTTTCTTT	TRBJ1-1	TRBV5-1	NA	NA
CASSFHSGRGSYNEQFF	TGTGCCAGCAGTTTCCATAGCGGGAGGGGCTCCTACAATGAGCAGTTCTTC	TRBJ2-1	TRBV27	NA	TRBD2
CASSLVIGSSYEQYF	TGTGCCAGCAGCTTAGTTATTGGCAGCTCCTACGAGCAGTACTTC	TRBJ2-7	TRBV7-8	NA	NA
CASKKDRMNTGELFF	TGTGCCAGCAAAAAAGACAGAATGAACACCGGGGAGCTGTTTTTT	TRBJ2-2	TRBV11-2	NA	NA
CSVSRDRDSGRFSHEQYF	TGCAGCGTTTCCCGGGACAGGGATAGCGGGAGGTTTTCCCACGAGCAGTACTTC	TRBJ2-7	TRBV29-1	NA	NA
CASSYPIALGSYNEQFF	TGTGCCAGCAGTTATCCTATAGCGTTAGGCTCCTACAATGAGCAGTTCTTC	TRBJ2-1	TRBV2	once	NA
CASSLQGALGYTF	TGTGCCAGCAGTTTACAGGGGGCGCTTGGCTACACCTTC	TRBJ1-2	TRBV7-2	NA	TRBD1
CASSGGAGSIRYEQYF	TGTGCCAGCAGTGGAGGTGCAGGGTCGATCCGCTACGAGCAGTACTTC	TRBJ2-7	TRBV28	NA	NA
CASTILMGLAGVEDTQYF	TGTGCCAGCACCATTCTCATGGGACTAGCGGGAGTGGAAGATACGCAGTATTTT	TRBJ2-3	TRBV11-2	NA	TRBD2
CASSQTPGQGGGEPQHF	TGTGCCAGCAGCCAAACGCCTGGACAGGGAGGGGGAGAGCCCCAGCATTTT	TRBJ1-5	TRBV4-2	NA	TRBD1
CASSVLSLNTDTQYF	TGTGCCAGCAGCGTACTGAGCCTAAACACAGATACGCAGTATTTT	TRBJ2-3	TRBV9	once	NA
CASTRPGSEQYF	TGTGCCAGCACCCGGCCGGGGTCCGAGCAGTACTTC	TRBJ2-7	TRBV5-4	NA	NA
CASSPQGAGNQPQHF	TGTGCCAGCTCACCTCAGGGGGCTGGCAATCAGCCCCAGCATTTT	TRBJ1-5	TRBV18	NA	TRBD1
CASSGQRGQTNEKLFF	TGTGCCAGCAGTGGCCAGAGGGGACAGACTAATGAAAAACTGTTTTTT	TRBJ1-4	TRBV2	NA	TRBD1
CASSKPGRPEQFF	TGTGCCAGCAGTAAACCGGGCCGGCCCGAGCAGTTCTTC	TRBJ2-1	TRBV25-1	NA	NA
CASSPGTGGHTAGELFF	TGTGCCAGCAGCCCCGGAACAGGCGGTCATACGGCCGGGGAGCTGTTTTTT	TRBJ2-2	TRBV9	NA	NA
CSERPRGLDRAEAFF	TGCAGCGAACGCCCCCGGGGACTTGATAGGGCTGAAGCTTTCTTT	TRBJ1-1	TRBV29-1	NA	NA
CASSTGQGLNTGELFF	TGTGCCAGCAGCACCGGACAGGGGCTCAACACCGGGGAGCTGTTTTTT	TRBJ2-2	TRBV11-3	NA	TRBD1
CASSLTGDNGYTF	TGCGCCAGCAGCTTGACAGGCGATAACGGCTACACCTTC	TRBJ1-2	TRBV5-1	NA	NA
CASSQNSYEKLFF	TGTGCCAGCAGCCAAAACAGTTATGAAAAACTGTTTTTT	TRBJ1-4	TRBV7-9	NA	NA
CSVTAARTGSEQYF	TGCAGCGTCACAGCCGCCCGGACAGGGTCCGAGCAGTACTTC	TRBJ2-7	TRBV29-1	once	TRBD1
CASSEAAWGAQPYEQYF	TGTGCCAGCAGTGAAGCGGCATGGGGGGCACAGCCCTACGAGCAGTACTTC	TRBJ2-7	TRBV6-1	NA	NA
CSAYSGFSGANVLTF	TGCAGCGCTTATTCAGGGTTTTCTGGGGCCAACGTCCTGACTTTC	TRBJ2-6	TRBV29-1	NA	NA
CASSLGSLWETYEQYF	TGTGCCAGCAGCTTAGGGTCCCTCTGGGAGACCTACGAGCAGTACTTC	TRBJ2-7	TRBV11-2	NA	NA
CASSQPLAGGSNEQFF	TGCGCCAGCAGCCAACCCCTAGCGGGAGGGAGCAATGAGCAGTTCTTC	TRBJ2-1	TRBV4-1	NA	TRBD2
CASSLTRNGGEQYF	TGTGCCAGCAGCTTAACCCGAAATGGTGGCGAGCAGTACTTC	TRBJ2-7	TRBV5-8	NA	NA
CSVRGRVTDTQYF	TGCAGCGTTCGAGGCAGGGTGACAGATACGCAGTATTTT	TRBJ2-3	TRBV29-1	once	NA
CAISEQAAYNNEQFF	TGTGCCATCAGTGAGCAGGCTGCCTATAACAATGAGCAGTTCTTC	TRBJ2-1	TRBV10-3	NA	NA
CASSDQGQATIGQYF	TGTGCCAGCTCCGACCAGGGACAGGCGACTATCGGGCAGTACTTC	TRBJ2-7	TRBV18	NA	TRBD1
CASSLTPPSGFFGELFF	TGTGCCAGCAGCTTAACCCCCCCTAGCGGGTTTTTCGGGGAGCTGTTTTTT	TRBJ2-2	TRBV7-2	NA	TRBD2
CASSPTGVAGGDNEQFF	TGTGCCAGCTCACCAACCGGCGTAGCGGGAGGCGACAATGAGCAGTTCTTC	TRBJ2-1	TRBV18	NA	TRBD2
CASSPTTGGYNEQFF	TGTGCCAGCTCACCAACAACCGGGGGTTACAATGAGCAGTTCTTC	TRBJ2-1	TRBV18	NA	NA
CASRYGQGSGSIYGYTF	TGTGCCAGCAGATACGGACAGGGATCCGGTTCTATCTATGGCTACACCTTC	TRBJ1-2	TRBV27	NA	TRBD1
CASSPTSGGSYEQYF	TGTGCCAGCTCCCCGACTAGCGGAGGCTCCTACGAGCAGTACTTC	TRBJ2-7	TRBV18	once	TRBD2
CASSAGQGVETQYF	TGTGCCAGCAGCGCCGGACAGGGGGTAGAGACCCAGTACTTC	TRBJ2-5	TRBV9	NA	TRBD1
CASSFRDGGEKLFF	TGTGCCAGTAGTTTCCGGGACGGTGGGGAAAAACTGTTTTTT	TRBJ1-4	TRBV19	NA	NA
CASRSGIYNEQFF	TGTGCCAGCCGTAGCGGGATCTACAATGAGCAGTTCTTC	TRBJ2-1	TRBV28	NA	TRBD2
CASSLTKDSHGYTF	TGTGCCAGCAGCTTAACCAAAGACAGCCATGGCTACACCTTC	TRBJ1-2	TRBV7-3	once	NA
CATSLLGQYEQYF	TGTGCCACCTCATTATTGGGGCAATACGAGCAGTACTTC	TRBJ2-7	TRBV27	NA	NA
CASSLSTGELFF	TGTGCCAGCAGTTTGAGTACCGGGGAGCTGTTTTTT	TRBJ2-2	TRBV6-5	NA	NA
CASSLARRTEQYF	TGTGCCAGCAGCTTAGCTCGCCGAACCGAGCAGTACTTC	TRBJ2-7	TRBV7-2	NA	NA
CASSSKGALVYEQYF	TGTGCCAGCAGCAGCAAGGGGGCTCTGGTTTACGAGCAGTACTTC	TRBJ2-7	TRBV5-5	NA	TRBD1
CASSYTTNTEAFF	TGTGCCAGCAGTTATACAACGAACACTGAAGCTTTCTTT	TRBJ1-1	TRBV6-5	NA	NA
CASRRKQGLGETQYF	TGTGCCAGCAGAAGAAAACAGGGACTTGGGGAGACCCAGTACTTC	TRBJ2-5	TRBV5-4	NA	NA
CASGVQQGQREKLFF	TGTGCTAGTGGTGTCCAACAGGGACAACGAGAAAAACTGTTTTTT	TRBJ1-4	TRBV12-5	NA	NA
CASSVAPSLHEQYF	TGTGCCAGCAGCGTAGCTCCTAGTCTCCACGAGCAGTACTTC	TRBJ2-7	TRBV9	NA	NA
CATRLAGGTYEQYF	TGTGCCACCAGACTAGCGGGAGGCACCTACGAGCAGTACTTC	TRBJ2-7	TRBV15	NA	TRBD2
CASSEWRALYEQYF	TGCGCCAGCAGTGAGTGGCGGGCACTCTACGAGCAGTACTTC	TRBJ2-7	TRBV10-2	NA	NA
CASSASRYEQYF	TGTGCCAGCAGTGCCAGCCGCTACGAGCAGTACTTC	TRBJ2-7	TRBV6-1	NA	NA